This TCR beta chain was sequenced in a study of blood T cell repertoires in COVID-19. Study background: PBMCs, B-cell-depleted T cells, or T cells provided the cDNA or gDNA that made up the material.

A single count supports this clone. The CDR3 totals 15 residues. The germline V gene has CDR1 LNHDA and CDR2 SQIVND (reference sequence). After removal of 4 bases from V and 3 bases from J, the junction contained 7 bases not matched to a gene. Per the authors' pipeline: Estimates of nucleated cell counts were drawn from the amplification of reference gene primers. Assay used: immunoSEQ multiplex PCR; TCRdb lists only in-frame clones, some missing. V, J and clone size derive from that table, while D and trimming were established from the DNA sequence. The profile shows roughly 180,000 clones, around 83% of them singletons. Seattle researchers signed up patients amid active infection and tracked them longitudinally.

The V gene is TRBV19, the J gene TRBJ2-3, with 7 bases lining up with TRBD1. The sequence derives from a woman aged 50 to 60 with COVID-19, enrolled during active disease. The sequenced sample was peripheral blood. CDR3 sequence reads: CASSTPGQKTDTQYF. The CDR3 DNA sequence: TGTGCCAGTAGTACTCCGGGACAGAAAACAGATACGCAGTATTTT.